A selection of T cell receptor beta chains follows, all from one sample in a study of cytomegalovirus exposure and HLA in healthy donors. TCRdb's copy holds only in-frame clones and misses some; the assay was immunoSEQ multiplex PCR. The sample includes approximately 140,000 clones, more than 75% seen only once; the top ten take about 3.5%. Source material: PBMCs. These receptor sequences come from a human donor in good health. Each CDR3 is given with its conserved first and last residue. A D gene is named only where the DNA matches it firmly. Clone size appears in some rows only: once, few, many, or a class for an expanded clone.

V,J,D,size,DNA,CDR3
TRBV5-6,TRBJ2-2,.,.,TGTGCCAGCAGCTTGGTGAGGGTTTACGGGGAGCTGTTTTTT,CASSLVRVYGELFF
TRBV27,TRBJ2-3,TRBD2,.,TGTGCCAGCAGTTTAACAGCGGGACCAACAGATACGCAGTATTTT,CASSLTAGPTDTQYF
TRBV27,TRBJ1-6,TRBD1,.,TGTGCCAGCAGGTGGGCCCATCTAGGGGGCTCACCCCTCCACTTT,CASRWAHLGGSPLHF
TRBV2,TRBJ1-2,.,.,TGTGCCAGCATCGGACAGAGGCGGGACTATGGCTACACCTTC,CASIGQRRDYGYTF
TRBV7-9,TRBJ2-1,TRBD2,.,TGTGCCAGCCTTTCATCGGGAGGGCCCTACAATGAGCAGTTCTTC,CASLSSGGPYNEQFF
TRBV14,TRBJ1-2,.,.,TGTGCCAGCAGCCAAGGGCTGGCGGACTACACCTTC,CASSQGLADYTF
TRBV15,TRBJ2-5,.,few,TGTGCCACCAGCAGAGGGCGGGTGGAGACCCAGTACTTC,CATSRGRVETQYF
TRBV15,TRBJ2-5,TRBD1,once,TGTGCCACCAGCAGAGTCGGACAGGGCGGGACAGAGACCCAGTACTTC,CATSRVGQGGTETQYF
TRBV15,TRBJ1-4,TRBD1,.,TGTGCCACCAGCAGAGGGGACAGGGTCCTTTCGGGTGAAAAACTGTTTTTT,CATSRGDRVLSGEKLFF
TRBV6-5,TRBJ1-3,.,.,TGTGCCAGCAGTTTTTTTGGGCCTTCTGGAAACACCATATATTTT,CASSFFGPSGNTIYF
TRBV6-1,TRBJ2-3,TRBD2,.,TGTGCCAGCAGTGCGGGACTAGCGGGGGGGCTCCGTTTCACAGATACGCAGTATTTT,CASSAGLAGGLRFTDTQYF
TRBV19,TRBJ1-5,TRBD1,.,TGTGCCAGTAGTGACAGGGGAGGCAATCAGCCCCAGCATTTT,CASSDRGGNQPQHF
TRBV28,TRBJ1-2,TRBD1,.,TGTGCCAGCAGCTACCCCCCACAGGGGGCAGAGTATGGCTACACCTTC,CASSYPPQGAEYGYTF
TRBV18,TRBJ2-2,.,.,TGTGCCAGCTCTCCGGTCCGGGGGAACACCGGGGAGCTGTTTTTT,CASSPVRGNTGELFF
TRBV28,TRBJ2-5,.,.,TGTGCCAGCAGTCCTAAAGAGACCCAGTACTTC,CASSPKETQYF
TRBV5-6,TRBJ2-5,.,.,TGTGCCAGCAGCGATTACTATAAGAAGACCCAGTACTTC,CASSDYYKKTQYF
TRBV6-5,TRBJ1-1,.,few,TGTGCCAGCAGTTACTCCCCAGGGATGAACACTGAAGCTTTCTTT,CASSYSPGMNTEAFF
TRBV6-1,TRBJ1-5,.,.,TGTGCCAGCAGTGAAGCGGCGGGGTTAGATCAGCCCCAGCATTTT,CASSEAAGLDQPQHF
TRBV5-4,TRBJ1-2,.,.,TGTGCCAGCAGCTTGGTGGCAGGGGTCGCCTATGGCTACACCTTC,CASSLVAGVAYGYTF
TRBV19,TRBJ1-1,.,.,TGTGCCAGTAGTATAGCTGACAGAAACACTGAAGCTTTCTTT,CASSIADRNTEAFF
TRBV5-1,TRBJ2-1,TRBD1,.,TGCGCCAGCAGCTCCATCCGGGACAGCTCCTACAATGAGCAGTTCTTC,CASSSIRDSSYNEQFF
TRBV5-5,TRBJ1-3,.,few,TGTGCCAGCAGCTTCGACAGTAACTCTGGAAACACCATATATTTT,CASSFDSNSGNTIYF
TRBV27,TRBJ1-2,.,.,TGTGCCAGCAGTTTATTAGGTGTGAAGGGGGATTTGCGCTATGGCTACACCTTC,CASSLLGVKGDLRYGYTF
TRBV19,TRBJ1-2,.,.,TGTGCCAGCCGCGAGCGGAGGGAGAACTATGGCTACACCTTC,CASRERRENYGYTF
TRBV2,TRBJ1-1,TRBD1,.,TGTGCCAGCATCTGGACAGGTGACACTGAAGCTTTCTTT,CASIWTGDTEAFF
TRBV7-9,TRBJ2-7,TRBD2,.,TGTGCCAGCAGCGACAGTTTACTAGCGGGAGCCGAGCAGTACTTC,CASSDSLLAGAEQYF
TRBV6-1,TRBJ2-7,TRBD2,once,TGTGCCAGCAGAGCTAGCGGGAGCGGACCCTACGAGCAGTACTTC,CASRASGSGPYEQYF
TRBV7-3,TRBJ2-1,TRBD2,.,TGTGCCAGCAGCTTAACCGGGTCTAGCGGTGGCAATGAGCAGTTCTTC,CASSLTGSSGGNEQFF
TRBV29-1,TRBJ1-1,.,.,TGCAGCGCCGGGTTGAATGTTGAAGCTTTCTTT,CSAGLNVEAFF
TRBV19,TRBJ1-1,.,once,TGTGCCAGTAGTATGATACCAGGGGTTACTGAAGCTTTCTTT,CASSMIPGVTEAFF
TRBV6-6,TRBJ2-5,TRBD1,.,TGTGCCAGCAGTTACTCCGGACAGGAAGAGACCCAGTACTTC,CASSYSGQEETQYF
TRBV19,TRBJ2-7,.,.,TGTGCCAGTAGCATAAACAGCGAGGGCTACGAGCAGTACTTC,CASSINSEGYEQYF
TRBV21-1,TRBJ2-3,.,.,TGTGCCAGCAGTACCCCGACAGCCCCCAGGAGCACAGATACGCAGTATTTT,CASSTPTAPRSTDTQYF
TRBV5-1,TRBJ2-5,.,few,TGCGCCAGCCTGGGAGGACAAGAGACCCAGTACTTC,CASLGGQETQYF
TRBV7-9,TRBJ2-5,TRBD1,.,TGTGCCAGCAGCTCCTCCGACAGGGGTGAGACCCAGTACTTC,CASSSSDRGETQYF
TRBV7-9,TRBJ2-5,.,.,TGTGCCAGCAGCGCCGCTGCCACAACCCAGTACTTC,CASSAAATTQYF